This entry lists 3 T cell receptor beta chains sequenced from one sample in a study of blood T cell repertoires in COVID-19. Sequencing was performed with immunoSEQ multiplex PCR; in TCRdb, only in-frame clones are kept and a portion is missing. The table records some 150,000 clones, about 89% of them present only once. The sample taken for sequencing was peripheral blood. The receptor set was obtained from a man aged 70-80 years with acute or convalescent COVID-19.

The rearrangement links TRBV10-3 to TRBJ1-1, with D uncertain. Per germline, CDR1 ENHRY and CDR2 SYGVKD. The CDR3 consists of 14 residues. V was trimmed by 7 bases and J by 0 bases, leaving 12 bases between them. CDR3 DNA: TGTGCCATCAAACTAGGGCAGGTGAACACTGAAGCTTTCTTT. Translating it yields CAIKLGQVNTEAFF.

The chain has TRBV5-4 and TRBJ2-7; 7 bases are shared with TRBD2. Germline CDR1 and CDR2: SGHNT and YYREEE (reference sequence). This CDR3 region has 15 residues. V gave up 1 base and J gave up 2 bases; unmatched junction bases: 6. CDR3 bases: TGTGCCAGCAGCTTGAAAGCGGGACTGGCCTACGAGCAGTACTTC. The encoded protein is CASSLKAGLAYEQYF.

The chain joins TRBV6-6 to TRBJ2-1; 8 nucleotides match TRBD1. CDR1 and CDR2 from the germline V gene are MNHNY and SVGAGI (reference sequence). The CDR3 sequence is 14 residues long. Trimming at V came to 2 bases and at J to 10 bases, leaving 7 bases not matched to a gene. The CDR3 here is CASSYLDRDWEQFF. The CDR3 coding sequence is TGTGCCAGCAGTTACCTGGACAGGGACTGGGAGCAGTTCTTC.